This entry is about one T cell receptor (beta chain). Its antigen is not identified. These data are taken from a study of shared clonotypes between healthy human individuals. Healthy HIV-negative adults with no recent acute infections or vaccinations were recruited as donors. CD45RA-negative memory and CD45RA+ naive subsets were split from the CD4+ cells. Some clones are missing from TCRdb's copy, which holds only in-frame ones; the method was immunoSEQ multiplex PCR. The table records around 600,000 clones, 97% of them present only once. Points from the study as a whole: Clonotypes shared by all four sorted-subset donors had higher generation probabilities than non-shared clonotypes.

Germline V CDR1 and CDR2: LNHDA, SQIVND (reference sequence). The V gene end was trimmed by 8 bases and the J gene end by 0 bases; junction bases not matched to a gene: 3. There are 13 residues in the CDR3. The rearrangement uses TRBV19 and TRBJ1-2; 7 bases are shared with TRBD1. The source is a woman in her 30s in good health. Material: naive CD4+ T cells sorted from blood. Subset specified: CD45RA+ positively selected. This CDR3 reads CASRQGANYGYTF. The CDR3 region has the DNA TGTGCCAGTCGACAGGGAGCTAACTATGGCTACACCTTC.